This passage covers 30 T cell receptor beta chains from one sample sequenced in a study of blood T cell repertoires in COVID-19. The method was immunoSEQ multiplex PCR; TCRdb's version includes in-frame clones alone and lacks a portion of them. The table includes hundreds of thousands of clones, 86% detected once. Sample: peripheral blood. Receptors originate from a woman in her thirties with active or convalescent COVID-19.

The chain employs TRBV19 and TRBJ1-1; 7 nucleotides match TRBD1. The CDR3 has 14 residues. Germline CDR1 is LNHDA and CDR2 is SQIVND (reference sequence). The ends lost 7 bases at V and 5 bases at J; junction bases unmatched: 10. The CDR3 region is CASTPRGRGTEAFF. In nucleotides, the CDR3 is TGTGCCAGTACCCCGAGGGGGCGCGGGACTGAAGCTTTCTTT.

This chain connects TRBV20-1 to TRBJ1-3, with D possibly being TRBD1 (5 bases). V dropped 3 bases and J dropped 4 bases, with 10 bases sitting between them. Germline CDR1 and CDR2: DFQATT and SNEGSKA (reference sequence). The CDR3 runs to 13 residues. This chain's CDR3 is CSASRPGGNTIYF. Written as DNA, the CDR3 is TGCAGTGCTAGTCGCCCAGGGGGAAACACCATATATTTT.

Here the CDR3 DNA reads TGTGCCAGCAGCTTGGTCGGGGGGGCCTCAGATACGCAGTATTTT. It codes for CASSLVGGASDTQYF. This chain connects TRBV5-4 to TRBJ2-3; 8 nucleotides line up with TRBD2. V was pared by 0 bases and J by 4 bases, with 4 bases of the junction left unmatched. CDR3 length equals 15 residues. The germline V gene has CDR1 SGHNT and CDR2 YYREEE (reference sequence).

The V call is TRBV2, the J call TRBJ1-1; tentatively, D is TRBD1 (6 bases). V dropped 7 bases and J dropped 0 bases, with 12 bases sitting between them. Germline-derived CDR1 and CDR2 are SNHLY and FYNNEI. CDR3 length: 14 residues. The CDR3, as DNA: TGTGCCAGCAAAGAACAGGGCATGAACACTGAAGCTTTCTTT. This codes for CASKEQGMNTEAFF.

V usage is TRBV2 and J usage is TRBJ1-2, with 12 bases lining up with TRBD1. The CDR3 extends over 15 amino acids. Germline lookup yields CDR1 SNHLY and CDR2 FYNNEI. The V gene end was trimmed by 8 bases and the J gene end by 3 bases; junction bases not matched to a gene: 7. The CDR3 coding sequence is TGTGCCAGCTCTTTGGGACAGGGGGCTCACTATGGCTACACCTTC. It encodes CASSLGQGAHYGYTF.

The chain employs TRBV7-9 and TRBJ1-2, with D unresolved. Germline-derived CDR1 and CDR2 are SEHNR and FQNEAQ (reference sequence). Trimming removed 0 bases from V and 7 bases from J, with 6 bases in between. This CDR3 spans 12 amino acids. The CDR3 spells CASSLAEGGYTF. CDR3 sequence (DNA): TGTGCCAGCAGCTTAGCGGAGGGTGGCTACACCTTC.

DNA for the CDR3: TGTGCCAGCACCCAAGGTCCAGGGGGATTCTACGAGCAGTACTTC. Translation: CASTQGPGGFYEQYF. This rearrangement joins TRBV6-5 to TRBJ2-7; 7 bases line up with TRBD1. The germline CDR1 and CDR2 sequences are MNHEY and SVGAGI. The CDR3 totals 15 residues. V shed 7 bases, J shed 3 bases, and the junction held 12 bases outside the gene matches.

This chain uses TRBV6-6 with TRBJ2-7, with a weak D call TRBD2 (5 bases). Germline CDR1 MNHNY, CDR2 SVGAGI (reference sequence). The CDR3 length is 14 residues. V lost 7 bases to trimming and J lost 5 bases, with 18 bases between them. The CDR3 region is CASTSRASAHEQYF. The CDR3 bases are TGTGCCAGCACCTCGAGGGCTAGTGCCCACGAGCAGTACTTC.

The chain has TRBV30 and TRBJ1-5, with D possibly matching TRBD1 (5 bases). The CDR3 covers 15 residues. Trimming removed 0 bases at V and 3 bases at J, with 12 bases between. Per germline, CDR1 GTSNPN and CDR2 SVGIG (reference sequence). This CDR3 reads CAWSVIQGFNQPQHF. The CDR3 bases are TGTGCCTGGAGTGTAATCCAGGGCTTCAATCAGCCCCAGCATTTT.

This sequence joins TRBV21-1 and TRBJ2-5; the table names TRBD1, a call not compared with the DNA. TRBV21-1 is labeled a pseudogene. This CDR3 comprises 18 residues. CDR3 sequence: CASSNRDRQNYCLETQYF. CDR3 bases: TGTGCCAGCAGCAACCGGGACAGGCAAAACTATTGTTTGGAGACCCAGTACTTC.

This clone has only one observation. The rearrangement uses TRBV21-1 and TRBJ2-3; whether TRBD1, the table's D call, matches the DNA was not checked. TRBV21-1 is given as a pseudogene. This CDR3 is built from 16 residues. Here the CDR3 reads CASSKYRDRGPDTQYF. In DNA form, the CDR3 reads TGTGCCAGCAGCAAATACAGGGACAGGGGGCCAGATACGCAGTATTTT.

V is TRBV4-2 and J is TRBJ1-2; 7 nucleotides agree with TRBD1. The CDR3 totals 14 residues. CDR1 is LGHNA and CDR2 is YNFKEQ in the germline V gene. The ends lost 0 bases at V and 5 bases at J; junction bases unmatched: 3. This CDR3 is CASSQEWDSYGYTF. CDR3 DNA: TGTGCCAGCAGCCAAGAATGGGACAGTTATGGCTACACCTTC.

The CDR3, as DNA: TGTGCCAGCAGCACTGGGACAGCTAGCTCTGGAAACACCATATATTTT. Translating it yields CASSTGTASSGNTIYF. The chain uses TRBV9 and TRBJ1-3; 7 bases are shared with TRBD1. With 4 bases clipped from V and 0 bases from J, the junction kept 7 bases outside the gene matches. The CDR3 runs 16 residues. Germline V gene lookup returns CDR1 SGDLS and CDR2 YYNGEE.

The V gene is TRBV21-1, the J gene TRBJ2-3; the table's D call, TRBD2, was not checked against the DNA. TRBV21-1 constitutes a pseudogene. This CDR3 has 18 amino acids. The CDR3 DNA reads as TGTGCCAGCAGCAAAGAGGTCCGGGCTAGCGGTCCCACAGATACGCAGTATTTT. Encoded protein: CASSKEVRASGPTDTQYF.

CDR3 sequence: CASSELGRGYEQYF. In DNA, the CDR3 is TGTGCCAGCAGTGAATTAGGGAGGGGCTACGAGCAGTACTTC. The chain recombines TRBV2 with TRBJ2-7, with 7 bases identical to TRBD2. This CDR3 is 14 amino acids long. In germline, CDR1 is SNHLY, CDR2 FYNNEI. The ends lost 2 bases at V and 3 bases at J; junction bases unmatched: 4.

The rearrangement uses TRBV2 and TRBJ2-7; D is undetermined. Trimming took 4 bases from V and 6 from J, leaving 10 bases between them. CDR3 length equals 12 residues. Germline loops: CDR1 SNHLY, CDR2 FYNNEI. CDR3 sequence: CASSVTQAEQYF. The DNA of the CDR3 is TGTGCCAGCAGTGTTACTCAGGCCGAGCAGTACTTC.

This clone has only a few counts. The chain recombines TRBV5-4 with TRBJ2-1; TRBD2 aligns across 14 bases. V shed 4 bases, J shed 8 bases, and the junction held 5 bases outside the gene matches. The germline CDR1 and CDR2 sequences are SGHNT and YYREEE (reference sequence). The CDR3 is 15 amino acids. The CDR3, as DNA: TGTGCCAGCAGCCTAGGGACTAGCGGGAGTTATGAGCAGTTCTTC. Translation gives CASSLGTSGSYEQFF.

The chain carries TRBV5-1 and TRBJ2-1; 8 bases agree with TRBD2. The CDR3 spans 14 residues. V was clipped by 4 bases and J by 8 bases; unmatched bases: 8. Germline values: CDR1 SGHRS, CDR2 YFSETQ. CDR3 sequence reads: CASSSSGVPDEQFF. CDR3 in DNA: TGCGCCAGCAGCAGTAGCGGGGTCCCTGATGAGCAGTTCTTC.

The gene calls are TRBV6-2 or TRBV6-3 and TRBJ1-2; possibly TRBD1 for D (5 bases). Looked up from germline, CDR1 is MNHEY and CDR2 is SVGEGT. This CDR3 has 14 residues. Trimming stripped 4 bases from V and 8 bases from J, with 17 bases between. In DNA form, the CDR3 reads TGTGCCAGCAGTTCTTTCAGGGTTCGTTTCGGCTACACCTTC. This encodes CASSSFRVRFGYTF.

J is TRBJ2-2 and V is TRBV3-1 (or the pseudogene TRBV3-2); 7 bases map to TRBD2. With 4 bases clipped from V and 1 base from J, the junction kept 0 bases outside the gene matches. Per germline, CDR1 LGHDT and CDR2 YNNKEL (reference sequence). The CDR3 extends over 14 amino acids. The CDR3 sequence is CASSPSGNTGELFF. Written as DNA, the CDR3 is TGTGCCAGCAGCCCTAGCGGGAACACCGGGGAGCTGTTTTTT.

This sequence joins TRBV4-1 and TRBJ2-1; D call uncertain. CDR3 length equals 13 residues. Trimming stripped 1 base from V and 10 bases from J, with 11 bases between. CDR1 and CDR2 from the germline V gene are MGHRA and YSYEKL. The CDR3 sequence: CASSQALIGEQFF. CDR3 nucleotide sequence: TGCGCCAGCAGCCAAGCCCTCATCGGGGAGCAGTTCTTC.

The chain carries TRBV4-1 and TRBJ1-1; 8 nucleotides agree with TRBD1. This CDR3 contains 17 residues. Germline loops: CDR1 MGHRA, CDR2 YSYEKL. V was clipped by 0 bases and J by 2 bases; unmatched bases: 8. The CDR3 loop reads CASSQDPGTGLNTEAFF. The CDR3 coding sequence is TGCGCCAGCAGCCAAGATCCGGGGACAGGTCTAAACACTGAAGCTTTCTTT.

V gene TRBV14 combines with J gene TRBJ2-1, with 8 bases matching TRBD2. With 1 base clipped from V and 13 bases from J, the junction kept 6 bases outside the gene matches. CDR1 and CDR2 from the germline V gene are SGHDN and FVKESK. The CDR3 is 13 amino acids. CDR3 sequence reads: CASSQVGGTSQFF. CDR3 bases: TGTGCCAGCAGCCAAGTCGGCGGGACTAGTCAGTTCTTC.

The chain employs TRBV11-2 and TRBJ2-7; TRBD1 is a possible D gene (6 bases). CDR3 length equals 17 residues. Per germline, CDR1 SGHAT and CDR2 FQNNGV. With 1 base removed from V and 1 base from J, the gap between germline ends came to 17 bases. CDR3 sequence (DNA): TGTGCCAGCAGCTTAGGTAGCCGGACAGTCCAATCCTACGAGCAGTACTTC. Encoded protein: CASSLGSRTVQSYEQYF.

The chain recombines TRBV29-1 with TRBJ2-7, with D possibly being TRBD1 (5 bases). The CDR3 is 12 residues long. Looked up from germline, CDR1 is SQVTM and CDR2 is ANQGSEA. V was pared by 2 bases and J by 6 bases, with 11 bases between. The CDR3 nucleotides read TGCAGCGTTGAACAGGGTTCCGGCGAGCAGTACTTC. This sequence encodes CSVEQGSGEQYF.

The CDR3 DNA reads as TGTGCCTCCAAGATAGGAGTTTACACCGGGGAGCTGTTTTTT. Translated, it gives CASKIGVYTGELFF. The rearrangement uses TRBV19 and TRBJ2-2; no definite D call. Germline CDR1 reads LNHDA; CDR2 reads SQIVND (reference sequence). The germline V and J ends were trimmed by 11 bases and 3 bases, with 16 bases remaining between them. CDR3 length equals 14 residues.

The chain is built from TRBV18 and TRBJ1-2, with TRBD1 as a possible D gene (5 bases). From germline, CDR1 is KGHSH and CDR2 LQKENI. V lost 4 bases to trimming and J lost 2 bases, with 8 bases between them. The CDR3 totals 13 residues. In DNA, the CDR3 is TGTGCCAGCTCACAGACAGAGAACTATGGCTACACCTTC. Translated, it gives CASSQTENYGYTF.

A single count supports this clone. At one boundary the junction diverges from the germline segment, which might be a read error. The chain combines TRBV7-2 with TRBJ2-7, with 8 positions matching TRBD1. This CDR3 comprises 12 residues. Per the germline V gene, CDR1 is SGHTA and CDR2 is FQGNSA. The CDR3, as DNA: TGTGCCAGCAGCTCCCCCGGACAGGGTGATTCCTTC. Its protein product is CASSSPGQGDSF.

This chain connects TRBV19 to TRBJ1-1; 11 nucleotides match TRBD1. This CDR3 has 14 residues. The junction had 8 bases not matched to a gene; V was cut back by 10 bases and J by 4 bases. Germline CDR1 reads LNHDA; CDR2 reads SQIVND (reference sequence). CDR3 sequence (DNA): TGTGCCACCCAAAAGGACAGGGGGCTCACTGAAGCTTTCTTT. Its translation is CATQKDRGLTEAFF.

This clone was counted a single time. The rearrangement links TRBV7-2 to TRBJ2-3; 13 bases are shared with TRBD2. The junction had 4 bases not matched to a gene; V was cut back by 1 base and J by 0 bases. Germline CDR1 is SGHTA and CDR2 is FQGNSA. This CDR3 region has 18 residues. As DNA, the CDR3 is TGTGCCAGCAGCTTAGAACTAGCGGGGGGGGCTAGCACAGATACGCAGTATTTT. This gives the protein CASSLELAGGASTDTQYF.